A single sample gave rise to the 8 T cell receptor beta chains below, sequenced in a study of T cell responses to AZD1222 COVID-19 vaccine. Some clones are missing from TCRdb's copy, which holds only in-frame ones; the method was immunoSEQ multiplex PCR. This sample has 90,000 to 150,000 clones, with roughly 89% found just once. The sequences come from peripheral blood, collected on day 0 of AZD1222 vaccination. These receptors were obtained from an adult in good health.

The rearrangement joins TRBV18 to TRBJ1-5; 7 bases are shared with TRBD1. After removal of 4 bases from V and 3 bases from J, the junction contained 3 bases not matched to a gene. The CDR3 extends over 14 amino acids. CDR1 is KGHSH, CDR2 LQKENI, per germline. The CDR3: CASSRGQYNQPQHF. CDR3 nucleotides: TGTGCCAGCTCACGGGGACAGTACAATCAGCCCCAGCATTTT.

The rearrangement uses TRBV15 and TRBJ1-2, with D unresolved. The CDR3 spans 14 residues. Germline V CDR1 and CDR2: LNHNV, YYDKDF (reference sequence). Trimming shortened V by 3 bases and J by 11 bases, and 19 bases separated the two germline ends. CDR3 residues: CATSRNAGIERYTF. CDR3 coding DNA: TGTGCCACCAGCAGGAACGCGGGCATCGAACGGTACACCTTC.

This clone was counted once. CDR3 loop: CASRTSLGTGELFF. In DNA form, the CDR3 reads TGTGCCAGCAGGACTAGTTTGGGCACCGGGGAGCTGTTTTTT. The V call is TRBV28, the J call TRBJ2-2; tentative D call: TRBD2 (6 bases). The CDR3 loop spans 14 amino acids. Germline lookup yields CDR1 MDHEN and CDR2 SYDVKM. The ends were cut back, 6 bases at V and 4 bases at J, with 12 bases in the middle.

V is TRBV11-3 and J is TRBJ2-1, with 12 positions matching TRBD1. Germline V gene data show CDR1 as SGHNT and CDR2 as YENEEA. V lost 0 bases, J lost 4 bases, and 1 base stayed unmatched. The CDR3 consists of 16 residues. Here the CDR3 reads CASSLEGQGAYNEQFF. As DNA, the CDR3 is TGTGCCAGCAGCTTAGAGGGACAGGGGGCTTACAATGAGCAGTTCTTC.

V is TRBV7-2 and J is TRBJ2-1; D is ambiguous. Germline values: CDR1 SGHTA, CDR2 FQGNSA. The CDR3 consists of 14 residues. Trimming left V 1 base short and J 4 bases short, with 8 bases between. CDR3 sequence: CASSLDLGYNEQFF. CDR3 sequence (DNA): TGTGCCAGCAGCTTAGATCTGGGTTACAATGAGCAGTTCTTC.

Note on this clone: This sample includes further DNA sequences coding for the same CDR3. V usage is TRBV11-3 and J usage is TRBJ1-1; TRBD1 might be the D (5 bases). Trimming pared 1 base from V and 3 bases from J, leaving 9 bases between. The CDR3 is 14 residues long. The germline V gene has CDR1 SGHNT and CDR2 YENEEA. The CDR3 region is CASSLGWGDTEAFF. DNA for the CDR3: TGTGCCAGCAGCTTAGGGTGGGGGGACACTGAAGCTTTCTTT.

This chain joins TRBV18 and TRBJ1-3; D remains unclear. This CDR3 has 15 residues. The V gene's germline CDR1 is KGHSH and CDR2 LQKENI. With 0 bases removed from V and 8 bases from J, the gap between germline ends came to 14 bases. CDR3 region: CASSPPSEGLDTIYF. CDR3 sequence (DNA): TGTGCCAGCTCACCACCCTCGGAAGGGTTGGACACCATATATTTT. Based on the CDR3 plus reference TRBV18 and TRBJ1-3, the full variable domain is NAGVMQNPRHLVRRRGQEARLRCSPMKGHSHVYWYRQLPEEGLKFMVYLQKENIIDESGMPKERFSAEFPKEGPSILRIQQVVRGDSAAYFCASSPPSEGLDTIYFGEGSWLTVV.

This chain connects TRBV19 to TRBJ2-7; no clear D gene. CDR1 and CDR2 from the germline V gene are LNHDA and SQIVND (reference sequence). This CDR3 is 14 amino acids long. With 4 bases removed from V and 9 bases from J, the gap between germline ends came to 19 bases. Here the CDR3 reads CASSTLTSPGVQYF. The CDR3 DNA reads as TGTGCCAGTAGTACCTTAACATCTCCGGGCGTGCAGTACTTC.